Given below is one TCR beta chain in context. These data come from a study of blood T cell repertoires in COVID-19. Across the study: Nucleic acid was either cDNA or gDNA, and it came from T cells, B-cell-depleted T cells, or PBMCs.

The CDR3 consists of 16 residues. CDR1 and CDR2 (germline): MNHNY, SVGAGI (reference sequence). Trimming took 5 bases from V and 6 from J; bases not matched to a gene: 11. Using immunoSEQ multiplex PCR, the repertoire was profiled, and TCRdb retains in-frame clones only, with some absent. The sample lists some 150,000 clones, more than 80% occurring once. The sequenced sample consisted of PBMCs or T cells enriched from blood (not recorded which). This TCR derives from a man aged 45-65 years who had recovered from COVID-19. The chain recombines TRBV6-6 with TRBJ2-7, with 12 nucleotides matching TRBD2. The CDR3 coding sequence is TGTGCCAGCAGTCGACTAGCGGGAGCCCCATTTAGCGAGCAGTACTTC. Amino acids: CASSRLAGAPFSEQYF.